The clone carrying this T cell receptor beta chain was counted between two and nine times. This record belongs to a study of T cells after yellow fever vaccination. Study information: Some fractions had low cell numbers, and these were prepared with SMART-Seq v4 Ultra Low Input.

In making TCR cDNA, 5'RACE template switching added a universal primer site and UMIs to it. TCRdb reprocessed the 5' RACE reads with MiXCR, giving one entry per CDR3 protein. The sample lists almost 600,000 distinct CDR3 sequences; roughly 14% were seen once. CDR3 size: 16 residues. Trimming cost V 2 bases and J 4 bases; bases outside gene matches: 5. Germline CDR1 SGHTA, CDR2 FQGNSA. The TCR originated in a man younger than 45 who received the YFV17D yellow fever vaccine. The rearrangement joins TRBV7-2 to TRBJ2-2; 9 positions match TRBD2. The material was PBMCs, obtained on the day of the yellow fever booster vaccination. The CDR3: CASSLNSGRGTGELFF. The CDR3, as DNA: TGTGCCAGCAGCTTAAATAGCGGGAGAGGCACCGGGGAGCTGTTTTTT.